The clone carrying this TCR beta chain has ten or more counts. The target antigen is unknown. Time point meaning: patch test 1, 2 weeks after DPC sensitization. Treatment described: therapeutic diphenylcyclopropenone sensitization with weekly scalp DPC. The study enrolled 18 to 70-year-old alopecia patients suitable for DPC. The study's library attached unique molecular identifiers to single cDNA molecules. In TCRdb, the RACE reads were re-called with MiXCR into one record per CDR3 protein. The sample includes some 77,000 distinct CDR3 sequences, 10% of them seen just once. This sample is drawn from a study of human T cells and chemical hapten exposure. About the research overall: There were per-sample TCR yield variations, arising mainly from small pooled library volume differences.

With V trimmed by 8 bases and J by 0 bases, 15 bases remained unmatched. The CDR3 is made up of 18 amino acids. Study-level findings and limits: The donors suffered from alopecia, so their immune response may not match that of healthy people.

The source is a woman between 50 and 59 years old with alopecia areata. Some clones in this sample may be carry-over from other donors' samples. Source: whole blood, taken in connection with sensitization to the hapten diphenylcyclopropenone (DPC). The chain carries TRBV12-3 or TRBV12-4 and TRBJ1-3; TRBD1 agrees at 8 bases. CDR3: CASGDRGWYPNSGNTIYF. CDR3 sequence (DNA): TGTGCCAGCGGCGACAGGGGCTGGTACCCCAACTCTGGAAACACCATATATTTT.